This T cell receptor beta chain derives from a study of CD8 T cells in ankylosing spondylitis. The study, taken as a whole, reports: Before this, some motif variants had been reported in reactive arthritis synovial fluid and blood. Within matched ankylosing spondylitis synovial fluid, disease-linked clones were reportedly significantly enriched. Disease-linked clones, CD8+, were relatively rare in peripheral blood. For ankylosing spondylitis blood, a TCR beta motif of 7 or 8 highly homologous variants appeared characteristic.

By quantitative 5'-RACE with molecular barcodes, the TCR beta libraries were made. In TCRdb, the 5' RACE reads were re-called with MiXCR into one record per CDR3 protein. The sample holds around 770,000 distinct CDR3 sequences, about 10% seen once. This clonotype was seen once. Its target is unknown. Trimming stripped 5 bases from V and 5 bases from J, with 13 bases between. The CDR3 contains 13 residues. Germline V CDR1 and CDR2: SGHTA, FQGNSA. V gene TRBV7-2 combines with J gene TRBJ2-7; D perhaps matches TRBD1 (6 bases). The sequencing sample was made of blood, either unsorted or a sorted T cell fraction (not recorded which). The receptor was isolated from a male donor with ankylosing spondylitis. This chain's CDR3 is CASSLQGFNEQYF. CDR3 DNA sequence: TGTGCCAGCAGCCTACAGGGTTTCAACGAGCAGTACTTC.